This T cell receptor (beta chain) was identified during a study of control samples from healthy donors and cancer patients. Trimming left V 7 bases short and J 1 base short, with 12 bases between. This CDR3 spans 14 amino acids. Germline V CDR1 and CDR2: SNHLY, FYNNEI. Some clones are missing from TCRdb's copy, which holds only in-frame ones; the method was immunoSEQ multiplex PCR. The sample lists more than 150,000 clones; roughly 93% were seen once. The TCR was taken from a man aged 45-65 years in good health. The genes are TRBV2 and TRBJ2-3; D may be TRBD1 (6 bases). Sequencing used blood. In DNA form, the CDR3 reads TGTGCCAGCATTCCGGGACAAGGCACAGATACGCAGTATTTT. The encoded protein is CASIPGQGTDTQYF.